This T cell receptor (beta chain) comes out of a study of T cells in Graves' hyperthyroidism and ophthalmopathy. The CDR3 regions of TCR beta were amplified from RNA transcripts. The TCR CDR3 was amplified in a first-round RT-PCR using the HTBI primer set. TCRdb called the multiplex PCR reads again in MiXCR, with one record for every CDR3 protein. The sample consists of more than 300,000 distinct CDR3 sequences, approximately 15% of them appearing once. Germline CDR1 reads MDHEN; CDR2 reads SYDVKM. This CDR3 is built from 16 residues. V was pared by 4 bases and J by 6 bases, with 9 bases of the junction left unmatched. This clonotype has a count of ten or more.

The origin of this receptor is a woman aged 55-70 years with Graves' hyperthyroidism. Sequenced sample: blood. V is TRBV28 and J is TRBJ2-1; TRBD2 agrees at 10 bases. The CDR3, as DNA: TGTGCCAGCAGTTCTCCTAGCGGGAGAGCCGGCAATGAGCAGTTCTTC. Residues: CASSSPSGRAGNEQFF.